This TCR beta chain emerged from a study of graft-versus-host responses after intestinal transplantation. V was cut by 3 bases and J by 6 bases, with 8 bases left in between. The CDR3 runs 13 residues. In germline, CDR1 is SGHVS, CDR2 FNYEAQ. Using immunoSEQ multiplex PCR, the repertoire was profiled, and TCRdb retains in-frame clones only, with some absent. The profile covers over 7,500 clones, with 65% to 70% appearing a single time and 9% to 9.5% taken by the ten largest. Graft tissue processing released intraepithelial and lamina propria lymphocytes. This clone is medium-sized (0.01 to 0.1%) by share.

The sample was ileum tissue, taken approximately 460 days after transplant. The receptor's source is a human patient who received an intestinal transplant, so some T cells may come from the graft donor. The chain joins TRBV7-6 to TRBJ2-2, with no clear D. The CDR3 spells CASSLSAAGELFF. Written as DNA, the CDR3 is TGTGCCAGCAGCTTGTCGGCTGCCGGGGAGCTGTTTTTT.